This T cell receptor (beta chain) was retrieved from a study of cytomegalovirus exposure and HLA in healthy donors. The V end was cut by 1 base, the J end by 0 bases, with 10 bases between. CDR1 and CDR2 (germline): SNHLY, FYNNEI. The CDR3 is made up of 15 amino acids. Details on this clone: The antigen is unknown.

Study-level findings and limits: The authors confirmed in vitro that a few CMV-associated chains were specific for CMV antigens.

Repertoires were generated with immunoSEQ multiplex PCR, while TCRdb's copy carries only in-frame clones and drops some. The sample shows fewer than 80,000 clones, approximately 96% of them seen only once. Material: PBMCs. This TCR was recovered from a woman between 18 and 29 years old in good health and CMV-seropositive. The chain employs TRBV2 and TRBJ2-7; a possible D gene is TRBD2 (5 bases). CDR3 residues: CASSEGAESSYEQYF. In nucleotides, the CDR3 is TGTGCCAGCAGTGAAGGAGCGGAGAGCTCCTACGAGCAGTACTTC.